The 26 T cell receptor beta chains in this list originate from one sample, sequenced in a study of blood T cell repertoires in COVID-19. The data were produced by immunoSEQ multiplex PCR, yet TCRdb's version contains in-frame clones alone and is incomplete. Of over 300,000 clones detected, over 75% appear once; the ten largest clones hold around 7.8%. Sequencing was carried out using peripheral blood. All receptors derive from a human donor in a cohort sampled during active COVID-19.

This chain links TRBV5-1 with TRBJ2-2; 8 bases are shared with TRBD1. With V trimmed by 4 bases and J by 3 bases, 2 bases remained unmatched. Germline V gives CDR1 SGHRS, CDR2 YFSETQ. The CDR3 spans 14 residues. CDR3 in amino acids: CASSVTGDTGELFF. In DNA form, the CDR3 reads TGCGCCAGCAGCGTGACAGGGGACACCGGGGAGCTGTTTTTT.

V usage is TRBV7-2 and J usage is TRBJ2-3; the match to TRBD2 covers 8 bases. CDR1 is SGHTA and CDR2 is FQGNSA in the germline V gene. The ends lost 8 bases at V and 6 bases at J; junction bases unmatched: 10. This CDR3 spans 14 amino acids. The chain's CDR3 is CASLGGGPWDTQYF. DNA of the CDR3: TGTGCCAGCCTAGGCGGGGGGCCGTGGGATACGCAGTATTTT.

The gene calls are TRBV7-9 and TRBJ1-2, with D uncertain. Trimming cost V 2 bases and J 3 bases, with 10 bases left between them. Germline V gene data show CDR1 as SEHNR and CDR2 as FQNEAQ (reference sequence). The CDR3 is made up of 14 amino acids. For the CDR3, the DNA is TGTGCCAGCAGCTTATCGACGGAGTACTATGGCTACACCTTC. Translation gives CASSLSTEYYGYTF.

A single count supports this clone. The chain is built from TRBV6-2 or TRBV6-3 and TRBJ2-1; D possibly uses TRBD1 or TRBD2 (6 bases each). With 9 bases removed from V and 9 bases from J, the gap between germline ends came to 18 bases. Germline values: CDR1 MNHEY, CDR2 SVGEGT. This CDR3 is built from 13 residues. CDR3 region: CASSRGGGTEQFF. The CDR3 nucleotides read TGTGCCAGTAGCAGGGGCGGCGGGACTGAGCAGTTCTTC.

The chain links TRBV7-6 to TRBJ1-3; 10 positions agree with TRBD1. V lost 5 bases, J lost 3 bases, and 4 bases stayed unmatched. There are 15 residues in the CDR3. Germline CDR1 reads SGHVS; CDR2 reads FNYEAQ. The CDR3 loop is CASSRQGAVGNTIYF. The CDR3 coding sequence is TGTGCCAGCAGCAGACAGGGGGCGGTTGGAAACACCATATATTTT.

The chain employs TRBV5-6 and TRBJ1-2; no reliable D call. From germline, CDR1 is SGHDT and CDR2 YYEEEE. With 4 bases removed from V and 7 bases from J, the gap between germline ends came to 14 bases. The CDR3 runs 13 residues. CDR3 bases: TGTGCCAGCAGCCCGGGTCTGGTGATTGGCTACACCTTC. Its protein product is CASSPGLVIGYTF.

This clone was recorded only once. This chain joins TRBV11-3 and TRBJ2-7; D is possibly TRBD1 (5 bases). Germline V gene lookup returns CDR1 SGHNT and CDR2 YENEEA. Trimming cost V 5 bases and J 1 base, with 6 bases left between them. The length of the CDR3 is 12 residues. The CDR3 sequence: CASSAGSYEQYF. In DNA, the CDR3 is TGTGCCAGCAGCGCAGGGTCCTACGAGCAGTACTTC.

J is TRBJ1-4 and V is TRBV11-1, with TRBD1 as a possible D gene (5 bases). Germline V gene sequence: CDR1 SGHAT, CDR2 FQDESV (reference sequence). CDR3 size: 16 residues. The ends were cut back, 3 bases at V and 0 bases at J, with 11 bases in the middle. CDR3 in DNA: TGTGCCAGCAGCTTGACGACAGTTTCAACTAATGAAAAACTGTTTTTT. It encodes CASSLTTVSTNEKLFF.

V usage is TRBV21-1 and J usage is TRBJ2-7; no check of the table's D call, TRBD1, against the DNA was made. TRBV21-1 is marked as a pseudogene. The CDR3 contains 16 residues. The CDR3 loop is CASSFIIQDRTYEQYF. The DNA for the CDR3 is TGTGCCAGCAGCTTTATCATACAGGACAGGACCTACGAGCAGTACTTC.

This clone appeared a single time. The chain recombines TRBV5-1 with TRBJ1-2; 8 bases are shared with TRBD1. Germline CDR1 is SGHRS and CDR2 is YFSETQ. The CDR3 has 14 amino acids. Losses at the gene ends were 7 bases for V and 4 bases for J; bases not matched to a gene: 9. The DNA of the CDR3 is TGCGCCAGCCGATTAGGGGGACAGGTCTATGGCTACACCTTC. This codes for CASRLGGQVYGYTF.

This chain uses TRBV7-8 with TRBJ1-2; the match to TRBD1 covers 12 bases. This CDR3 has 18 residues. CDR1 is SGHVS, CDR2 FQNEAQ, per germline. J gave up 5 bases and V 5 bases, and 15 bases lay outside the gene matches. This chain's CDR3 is CASSQIMTGTGGLYGYTF. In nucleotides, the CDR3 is TGTGCCAGCAGCCAAATCATGACCGGGACAGGGGGCTTGTATGGCTACACCTTC.

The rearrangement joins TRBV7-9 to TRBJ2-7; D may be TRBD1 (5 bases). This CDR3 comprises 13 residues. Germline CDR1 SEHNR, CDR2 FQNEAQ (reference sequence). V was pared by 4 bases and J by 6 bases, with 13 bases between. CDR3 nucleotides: TGTGCCAGCAGCTCTGCAGGGATCGTCGAGCAGTACTTC. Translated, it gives CASSSAGIVEQYF.

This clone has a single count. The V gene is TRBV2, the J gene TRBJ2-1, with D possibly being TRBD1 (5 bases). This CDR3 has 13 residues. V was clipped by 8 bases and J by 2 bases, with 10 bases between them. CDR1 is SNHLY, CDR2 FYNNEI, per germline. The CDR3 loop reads CASGGRAYNEQFF. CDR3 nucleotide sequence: TGTGCCAGCGGCGGCAGGGCCTACAATGAGCAGTTCTTC.

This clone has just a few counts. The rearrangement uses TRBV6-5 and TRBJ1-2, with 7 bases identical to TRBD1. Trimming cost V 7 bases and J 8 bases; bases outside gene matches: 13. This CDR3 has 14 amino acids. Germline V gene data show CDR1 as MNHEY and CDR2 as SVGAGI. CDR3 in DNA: TGTGCCAGCACCTTGGAAGGGGGCGCGAGGGGCTACACCTTC. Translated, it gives CASTLEGGARGYTF.

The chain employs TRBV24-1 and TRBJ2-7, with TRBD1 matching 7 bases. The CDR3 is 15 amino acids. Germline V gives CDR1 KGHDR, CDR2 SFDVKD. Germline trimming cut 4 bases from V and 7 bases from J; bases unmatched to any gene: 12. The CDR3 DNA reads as TGTGCCACCAGTGACCAGCGACAGGGCTTCAGTGAGCAGTACTTC. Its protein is CATSDQRQGFSEQYF.

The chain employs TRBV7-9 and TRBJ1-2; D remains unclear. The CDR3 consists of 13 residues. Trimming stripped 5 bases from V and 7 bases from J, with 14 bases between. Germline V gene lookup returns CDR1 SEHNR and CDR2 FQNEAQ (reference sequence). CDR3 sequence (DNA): TGTGCCAGCAGCCCCCCCCGTTCCGGTGGCTACACCTTC. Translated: CASSPPRSGGYTF.

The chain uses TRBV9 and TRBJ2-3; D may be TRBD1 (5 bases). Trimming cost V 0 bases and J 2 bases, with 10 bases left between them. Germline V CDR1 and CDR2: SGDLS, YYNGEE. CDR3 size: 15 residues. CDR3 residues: CASSVAGRVTDTQYF. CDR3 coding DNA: TGTGCCAGCAGCGTAGCGGGCAGGGTCACAGATACGCAGTATTTT.

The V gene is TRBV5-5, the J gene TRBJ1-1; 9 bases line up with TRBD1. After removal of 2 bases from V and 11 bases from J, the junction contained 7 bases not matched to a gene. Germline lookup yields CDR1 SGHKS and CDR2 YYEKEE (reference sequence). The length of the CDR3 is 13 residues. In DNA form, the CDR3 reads TGTGCCAGCAGCTTCCTCACACAGGGGGCGGCTTTCTTT. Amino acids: CASSFLTQGAAFF.

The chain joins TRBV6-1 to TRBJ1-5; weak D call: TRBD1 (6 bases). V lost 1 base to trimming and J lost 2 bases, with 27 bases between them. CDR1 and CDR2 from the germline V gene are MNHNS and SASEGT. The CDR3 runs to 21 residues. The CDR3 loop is CASSEDQGSILDGSGNQPQHF. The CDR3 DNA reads TGTGCCAGCAGTGAAGACCAGGGGAGTATCCTCGATGGCTCCGGCAATCAGCCCCAGCATTTT.

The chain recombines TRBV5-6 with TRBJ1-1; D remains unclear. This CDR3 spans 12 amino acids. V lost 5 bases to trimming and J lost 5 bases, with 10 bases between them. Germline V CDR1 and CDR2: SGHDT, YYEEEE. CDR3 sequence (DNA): TGTGCCAGCAGGAGCACCGGGACTGAAGCTTTCTTT. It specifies CASRSTGTEAFF.

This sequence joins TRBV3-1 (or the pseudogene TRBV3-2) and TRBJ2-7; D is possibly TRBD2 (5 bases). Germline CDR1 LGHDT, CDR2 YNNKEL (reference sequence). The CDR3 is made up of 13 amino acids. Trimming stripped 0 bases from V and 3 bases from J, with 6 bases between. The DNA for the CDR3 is TGTGCCAGCAGCCAAGACGGAGGCTACGAGCAGTACTTC. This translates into CASSQDGGYEQYF.

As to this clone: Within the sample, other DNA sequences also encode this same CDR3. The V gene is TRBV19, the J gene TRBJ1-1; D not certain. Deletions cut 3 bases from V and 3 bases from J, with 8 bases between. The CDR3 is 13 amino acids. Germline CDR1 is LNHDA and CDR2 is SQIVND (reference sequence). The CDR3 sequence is CASSIRGDTEAFF. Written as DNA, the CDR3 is TGTGCCAGTAGTATCCGGGGAGACACTGAAGCTTTCTTT.

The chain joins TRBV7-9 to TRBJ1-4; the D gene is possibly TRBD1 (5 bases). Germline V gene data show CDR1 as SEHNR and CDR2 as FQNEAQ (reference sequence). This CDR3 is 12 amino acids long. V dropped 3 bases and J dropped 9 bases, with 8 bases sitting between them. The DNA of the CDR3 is TGTGCCAGCAGCTTTGACAGTAAAAAACTGTTTTTT. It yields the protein CASSFDSKKLFF.

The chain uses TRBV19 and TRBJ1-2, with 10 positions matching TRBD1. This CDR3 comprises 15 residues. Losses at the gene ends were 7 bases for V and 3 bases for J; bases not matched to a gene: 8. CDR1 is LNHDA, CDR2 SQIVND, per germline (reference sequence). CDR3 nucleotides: TGTGCCAGTAATTCCGGGACAGGGGCGTACTATGGCTACACCTTC. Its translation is CASNSGTGAYYGYTF.

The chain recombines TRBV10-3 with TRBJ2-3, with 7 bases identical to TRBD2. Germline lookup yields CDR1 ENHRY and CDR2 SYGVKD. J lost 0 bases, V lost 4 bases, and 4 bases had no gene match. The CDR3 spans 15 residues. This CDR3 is CAISGGGLSTDTQYF. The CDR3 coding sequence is TGTGCCATCAGTGGGGGGGGACTCAGCACAGATACGCAGTATTTT.

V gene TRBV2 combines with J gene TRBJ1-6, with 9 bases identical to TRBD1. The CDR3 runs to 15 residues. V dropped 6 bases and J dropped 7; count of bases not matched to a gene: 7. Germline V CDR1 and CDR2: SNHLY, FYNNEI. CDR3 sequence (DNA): TGTGCCAGCAGGGTCGACAGGGGGGGCAATTCACCCCTCCACTTT. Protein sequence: CASRVDRGGNSPLHF.